This TCR beta chain was sequenced during a study of Tregs in tolerant kidney transplant recipients. Study outcomes and limitations: Activated donor B cell expansion appeared to reveal the most relevant donor-specific TCRbeta repertoire. Biological reproducibility was not directly addressed in this study.

Concerning this clone: Its target is not known.

The method was immunoSEQ multiplex PCR; TCRdb's version includes in-frame clones alone and lacks a portion of them. In the table there are over 55,000 clones, about 83% of which are singletons. The CDR3 consists of 14 residues. With 6 bases clipped from V and 10 bases from J, the junction kept 13 bases outside the gene matches. Germline V CDR1 and CDR2: SQVTM, ANQGSEA. This TCR derives from a human donor in good health. The material sequenced was CD4+ T cells from blood. The chain carries TRBV29-1 and TRBJ2-1; 9 positions match TRBD2. The CDR3 sequence is CSVEGLALSNEQFF. The CDR3 nucleotides are TGCAGCGTAGAGGGACTAGCCCTCTCGAACGAGCAGTTCTTC.